The rows below give T cell receptor beta chains drawn from one sample of a study of blood T cell repertoires in COVID-19. Generated by immunoSEQ multiplex PCR, the TCRdb table keeps only in-frame clones and is missing some. Of about 260,000 clones listed, around 83% were seen once; the top ten hold around 3.6%. Sequenced sample: peripheral blood. The receptors come from a man between 18 and 29 years old with active or convalescent COVID-19. The CDR3 runs from the conserved cysteine through the conserved F or W. Each record gives: V gene, clone size, D gene, J gene, CDR3 protein, CDR3 DNA. The D gene is left open where the match is weak. A clone size is listed for some rows: how often the clone was seen (once, few, many), or a class if it is expanded.

>TRBV27|.|TRBD1|TRBJ1-3
CASRPSGQTGDTIYF
TGTGCCAGCAGGCCCAGCGGCCAGACAGGGGACACCATATATTTT
>TRBV2|few|.|TRBJ2-5
CASSEARQVETQYF
TGTGCCAGCAGTGAGGCCAGACAGGTGGAGACCCAGTACTTC
>TRBV28|.|TRBD2|TRBJ2-3
CASSLSRGGPDTQYF
TGTGCCAGCAGTTTATCGCGGGGGGGGCCGGATACGCAGTATTTT
>TRBV29-1|.|.|TRBJ2-7
CSATGTYEQYF
TGCAGCGCTACAGGGACCTACGAGCAGTACTTC
>TRBV4-1|.|.|TRBJ2-7
CASSQYGLGDYEQYF
TGCGCCAGCAGCCAATACGGTCTAGGGGACTACGAGCAGTACTTC
>TRBV12-5|.|.|TRBJ2-1
CASGLRLRVAYNEQFF
TGTGCTAGTGGTTTGAGGTTGCGGGTGGCATACAATGAGCAGTTCTTC
>TRBV28|.|TRBD1|TRBJ2-7
CASSLGGQGENF
TGTGCCAGCAGTTTGGGGGGACAGGGCGAAAACTTC
>TRBV25-1|once|.|TRBJ1-2
CASSRERDYGYTF
TGTGCCAGCAGCCGTGAGAGGGACTATGGCTACACCTTC
>TRBV30|.|.|TRBJ1-5
CAWSRADGGPQHF
TGTGCCTGGAGCCGGGCCGACGGGGGTCCCCAGCATTTT
>TRBV30|.|TRBD2|TRBJ2-1
CAWSFGGVNEQFF
TGTGCCTGGAGTTTCGGGGGGGTCAATGAGCAGTTCTTC
>TRBV27|.|TRBD2|TRBJ2-1
CASSPVAGGAQFF
TGTGCCAGCAGCCCGGTAGCGGGAGGGGCGCAGTTCTTC
>TRBV19|few|.|TRBJ1-3
CASRQEPIRNTIYF
TGTGCCAGTAGACAGGAGCCTATTCGAAACACCATATATTTT